The clone carrying this T cell receptor beta chain was recorded a few times. Its antigen remains unidentified. The germline V gene has CDR1 DFQATT and CDR2 SNEGSKA (reference sequence). Trimming left V 3 bases short and J 3 bases short, with 13 bases between. This CDR3 is built from 14 residues. The data belong to a study of identical twins. Study-wide points: It was cross-sectional statistical analysis, not following the same donors, that the conclusions relied on. It was possible that invariant MAIT and iNKT cells partly confounded the zero-insertion analyses. Beta clonotypes that were abundant in cord blood contained fewer insertions, a pattern absent from memory repertoires.

A single record per CDR3 protein comes from TCRdb applying MiXCR to the 5' RACE reads. The sample comprises roughly 490,000 distinct CDR3 sequences, more than 13% of which are singletons, and approximately 1% rests with the top ten. This same sample was also part of a study on yellow fever vaccine responses in identical twins. From that paper: Twins showed a vaccine T cell response that reportedly seemed partly convergent, partly personalized.

This TCR derives from a woman aged 18-29 years in good health. The chain combines TRBV20-1 with TRBJ2-3; D uncertain. Input material: CD4+ T cells sorted from blood. CDR3 protein: CSASGSESTDTQYF. CDR3 DNA: TGCAGTGCTAGTGGTTCTGAAAGTACAGATACGCAGTATTTT.